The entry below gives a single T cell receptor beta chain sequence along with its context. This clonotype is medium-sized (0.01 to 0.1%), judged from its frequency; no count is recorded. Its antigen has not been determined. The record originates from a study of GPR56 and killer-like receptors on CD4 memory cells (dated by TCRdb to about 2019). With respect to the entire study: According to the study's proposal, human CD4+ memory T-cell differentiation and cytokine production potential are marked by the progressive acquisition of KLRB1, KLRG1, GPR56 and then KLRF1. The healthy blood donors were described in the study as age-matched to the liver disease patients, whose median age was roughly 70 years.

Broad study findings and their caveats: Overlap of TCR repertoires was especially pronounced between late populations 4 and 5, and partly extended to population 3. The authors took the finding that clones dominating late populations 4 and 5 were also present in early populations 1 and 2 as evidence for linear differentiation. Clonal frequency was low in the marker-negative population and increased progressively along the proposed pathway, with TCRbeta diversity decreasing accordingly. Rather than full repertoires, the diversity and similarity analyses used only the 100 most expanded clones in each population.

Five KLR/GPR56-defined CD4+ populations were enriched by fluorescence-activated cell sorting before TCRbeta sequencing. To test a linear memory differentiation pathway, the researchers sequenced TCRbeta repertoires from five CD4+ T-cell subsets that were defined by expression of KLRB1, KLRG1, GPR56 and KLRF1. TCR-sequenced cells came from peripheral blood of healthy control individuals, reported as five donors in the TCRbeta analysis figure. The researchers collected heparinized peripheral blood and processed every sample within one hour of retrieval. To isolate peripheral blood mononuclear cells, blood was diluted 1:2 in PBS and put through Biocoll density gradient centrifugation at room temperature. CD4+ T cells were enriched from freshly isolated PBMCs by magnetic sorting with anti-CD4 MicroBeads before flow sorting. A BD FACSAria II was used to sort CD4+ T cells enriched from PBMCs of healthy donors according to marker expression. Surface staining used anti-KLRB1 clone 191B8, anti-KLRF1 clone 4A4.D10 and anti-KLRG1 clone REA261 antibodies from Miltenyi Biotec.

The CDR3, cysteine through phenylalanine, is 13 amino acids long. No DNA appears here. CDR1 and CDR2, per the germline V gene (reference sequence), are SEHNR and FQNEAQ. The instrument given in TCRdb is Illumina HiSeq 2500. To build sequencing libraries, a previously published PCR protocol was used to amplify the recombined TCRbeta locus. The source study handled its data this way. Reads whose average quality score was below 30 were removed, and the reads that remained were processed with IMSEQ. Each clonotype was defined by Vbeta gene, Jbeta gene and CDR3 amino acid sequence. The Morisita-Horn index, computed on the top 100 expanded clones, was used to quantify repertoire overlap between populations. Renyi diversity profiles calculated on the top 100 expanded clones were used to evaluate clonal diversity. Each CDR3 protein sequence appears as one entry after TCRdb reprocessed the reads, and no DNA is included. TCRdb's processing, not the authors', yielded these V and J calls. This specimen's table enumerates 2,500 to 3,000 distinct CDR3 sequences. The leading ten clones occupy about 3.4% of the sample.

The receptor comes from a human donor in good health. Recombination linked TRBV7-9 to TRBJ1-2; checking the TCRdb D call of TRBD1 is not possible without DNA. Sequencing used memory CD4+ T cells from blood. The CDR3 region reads CASSFGQNYGYTF.